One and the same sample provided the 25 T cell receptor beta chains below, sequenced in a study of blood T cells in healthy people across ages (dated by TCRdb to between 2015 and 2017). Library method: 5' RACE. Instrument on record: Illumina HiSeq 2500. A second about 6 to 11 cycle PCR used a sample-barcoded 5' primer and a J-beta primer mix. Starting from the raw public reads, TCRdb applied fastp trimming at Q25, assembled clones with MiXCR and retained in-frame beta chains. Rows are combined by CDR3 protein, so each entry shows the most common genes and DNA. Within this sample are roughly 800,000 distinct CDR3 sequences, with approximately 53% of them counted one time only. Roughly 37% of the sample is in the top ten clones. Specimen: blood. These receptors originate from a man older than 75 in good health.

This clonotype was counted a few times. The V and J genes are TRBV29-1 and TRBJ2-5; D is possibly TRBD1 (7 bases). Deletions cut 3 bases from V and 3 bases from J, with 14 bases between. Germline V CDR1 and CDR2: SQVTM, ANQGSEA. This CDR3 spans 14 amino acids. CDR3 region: CSVDWGDREETQYF. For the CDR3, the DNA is TGCAGCGTTGATTGGGGGGACAGAGAAGAGACCCAGTACTTC.

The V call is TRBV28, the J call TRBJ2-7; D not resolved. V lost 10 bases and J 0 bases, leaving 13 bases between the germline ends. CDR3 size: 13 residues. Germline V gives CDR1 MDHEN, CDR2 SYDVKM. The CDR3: CATVTRRSYEQYF. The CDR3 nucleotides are TGTGCCACCGTAACCAGGCGCTCCTACGAGCAGTACTTC.

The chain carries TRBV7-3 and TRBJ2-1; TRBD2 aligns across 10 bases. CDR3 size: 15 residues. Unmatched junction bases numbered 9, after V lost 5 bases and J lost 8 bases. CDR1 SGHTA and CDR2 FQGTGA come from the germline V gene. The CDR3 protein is CASSRAGGPGDEQFF. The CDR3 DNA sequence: TGTGCCAGCAGCCGAGCGGGAGGGCCAGGCGATGAGCAGTTCTTC.

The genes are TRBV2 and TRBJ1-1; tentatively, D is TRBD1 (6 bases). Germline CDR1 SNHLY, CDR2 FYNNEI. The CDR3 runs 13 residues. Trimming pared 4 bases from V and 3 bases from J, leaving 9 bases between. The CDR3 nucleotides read TGTGCCAGCAGTGTGAGGGGGGACACTGAAGCTTTCTTT. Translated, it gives CASSVRGDTEAFF.

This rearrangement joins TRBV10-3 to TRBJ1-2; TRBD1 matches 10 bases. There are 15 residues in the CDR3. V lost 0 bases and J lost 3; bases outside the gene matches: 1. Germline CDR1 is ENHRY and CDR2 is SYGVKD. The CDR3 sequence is CAISESTGGDYGYTF. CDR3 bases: TGTGCCATCAGTGAGTCGACAGGGGGCGACTATGGCTACACCTTC.

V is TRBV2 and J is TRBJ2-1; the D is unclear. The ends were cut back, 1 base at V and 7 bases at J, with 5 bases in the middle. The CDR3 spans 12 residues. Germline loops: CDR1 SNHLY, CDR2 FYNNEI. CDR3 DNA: TGTGCCAGCAGTGAAGAGGTTAATGAGCAGTTCTTC. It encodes CASSEEVNEQFF. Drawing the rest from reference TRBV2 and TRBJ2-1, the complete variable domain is EPEVTQTPSHQVTQMGQEVILRCVPISNHLYFYWYRQILGQKVEFLVSFYNNEISEKSEIFDDQFSVERPDGSNFTLKIRSTKLEDSAMYFCASSEEVNEQFFGPGTRLTVL.

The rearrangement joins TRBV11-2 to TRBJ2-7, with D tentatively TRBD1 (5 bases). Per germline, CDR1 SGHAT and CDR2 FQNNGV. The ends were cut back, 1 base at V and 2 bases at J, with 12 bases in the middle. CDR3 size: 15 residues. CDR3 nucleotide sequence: TGTGCCAGCAGCTTAGTCCGGACACCGACCTACGAGCAGTACTTC. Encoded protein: CASSLVRTPTYEQYF.

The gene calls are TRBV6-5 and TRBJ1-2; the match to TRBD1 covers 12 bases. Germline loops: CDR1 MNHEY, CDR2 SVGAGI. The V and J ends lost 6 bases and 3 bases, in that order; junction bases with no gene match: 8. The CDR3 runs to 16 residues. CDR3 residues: CASSFGTGGLYYGYTF. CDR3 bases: TGTGCCAGCAGCTTCGGGACAGGGGGCCTCTACTATGGCTACACCTTC.

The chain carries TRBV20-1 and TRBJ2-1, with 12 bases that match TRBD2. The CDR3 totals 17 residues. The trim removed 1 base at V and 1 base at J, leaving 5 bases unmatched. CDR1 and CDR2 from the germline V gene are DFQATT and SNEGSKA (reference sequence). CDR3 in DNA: TGCAGTGCTAGAGGCCCGGGACTAGCGGGTTCCTACAATGAGCAGTTCTTC. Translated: CSARGPGLAGSYNEQFF.

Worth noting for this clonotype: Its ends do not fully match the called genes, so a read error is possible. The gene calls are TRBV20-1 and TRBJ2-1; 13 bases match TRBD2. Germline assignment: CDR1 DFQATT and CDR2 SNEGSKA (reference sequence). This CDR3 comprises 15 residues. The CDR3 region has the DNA TGCAGTGCTAGATCACTAGCGGGGGGGTACATTGAGCAGTTCTTC. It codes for CSARSLAGGYIEQFF.

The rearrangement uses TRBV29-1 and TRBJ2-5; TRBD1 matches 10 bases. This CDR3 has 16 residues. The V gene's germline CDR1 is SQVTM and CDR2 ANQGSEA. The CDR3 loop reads CSHNLMGQGRGETQYF. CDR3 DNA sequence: TGCAGTCATAACCTTATGGGACAGGGGCGAGGAGAGACCCAGTACTTC.

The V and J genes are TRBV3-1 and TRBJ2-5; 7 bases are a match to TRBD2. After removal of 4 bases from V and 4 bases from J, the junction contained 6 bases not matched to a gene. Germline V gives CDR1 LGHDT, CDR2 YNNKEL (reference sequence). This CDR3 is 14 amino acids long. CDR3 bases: TGTGCCAGCAGCCGGGGCGGGGGACTAGAGACCCAGTACTTC. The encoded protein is CASSRGGGLETQYF.

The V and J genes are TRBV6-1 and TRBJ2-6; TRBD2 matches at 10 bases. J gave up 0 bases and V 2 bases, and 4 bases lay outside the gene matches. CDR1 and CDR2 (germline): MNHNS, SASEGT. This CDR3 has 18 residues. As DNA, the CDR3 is TGTGCCAGCAGTGAACTCGTAGCGGGAGGCTCTGGGGCCAACGTCCTGACTTTC. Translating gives CASSELVAGGSGANVLTF.

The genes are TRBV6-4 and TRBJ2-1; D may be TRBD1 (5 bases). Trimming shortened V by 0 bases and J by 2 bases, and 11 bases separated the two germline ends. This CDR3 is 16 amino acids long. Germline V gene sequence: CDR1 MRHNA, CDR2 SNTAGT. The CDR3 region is CASSDSADKAYNEQFF. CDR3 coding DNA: TGTGCCAGCAGTGACTCGGCGGACAAGGCCTACAATGAGCAGTTCTTC.

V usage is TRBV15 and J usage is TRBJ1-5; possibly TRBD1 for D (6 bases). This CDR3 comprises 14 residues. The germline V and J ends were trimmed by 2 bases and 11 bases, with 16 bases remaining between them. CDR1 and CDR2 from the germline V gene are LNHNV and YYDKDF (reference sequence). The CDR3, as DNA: TGTGCCACCAGCAGAACAGGGAATATAGGTACCCAGCATTTT. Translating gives CATSRTGNIGTQHF.

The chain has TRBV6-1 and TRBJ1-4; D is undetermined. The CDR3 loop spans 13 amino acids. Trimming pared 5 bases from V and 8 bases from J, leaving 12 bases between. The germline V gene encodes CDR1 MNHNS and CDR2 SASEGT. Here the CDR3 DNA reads TGTGCCAGCAGTCGGATTCGAGGAGAAAAACTGTTTTTT. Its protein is CASSRIRGEKLFF.

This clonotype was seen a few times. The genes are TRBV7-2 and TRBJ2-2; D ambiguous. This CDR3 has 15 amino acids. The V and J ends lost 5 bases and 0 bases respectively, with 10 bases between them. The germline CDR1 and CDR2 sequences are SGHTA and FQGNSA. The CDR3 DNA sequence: TGTGCCAGCAGCCCTTTTGGGGCGAACACCGGGGAGCTGTTTTTT. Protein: CASSPFGANTGELFF.

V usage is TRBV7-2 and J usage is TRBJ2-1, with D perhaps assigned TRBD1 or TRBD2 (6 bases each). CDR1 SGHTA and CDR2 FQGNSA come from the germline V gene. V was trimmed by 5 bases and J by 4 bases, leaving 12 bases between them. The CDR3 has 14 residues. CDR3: CASSKGGIYNEQFF. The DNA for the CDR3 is TGTGCCAGCAGCAAAGGGGGGATATACAATGAGCAGTTCTTC. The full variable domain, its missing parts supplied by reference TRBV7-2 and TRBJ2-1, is GAGVSQSPSNKVTEKGKDVELRCDPISGHTALYWYRQSLGQGLEFLIYFQGNSAPDKSGLPSDRFSAERTGGSVSTLTIQRTQQEDSAVYLCASSKGGIYNEQFFGPGTRLTVL.

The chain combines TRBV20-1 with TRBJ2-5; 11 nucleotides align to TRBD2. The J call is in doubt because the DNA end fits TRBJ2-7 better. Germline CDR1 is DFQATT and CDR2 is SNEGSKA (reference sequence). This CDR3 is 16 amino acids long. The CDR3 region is CSARGETSGSIYEQYF. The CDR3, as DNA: TGCAGTGCTAGAGGGGAAACTAGCGGGAGTATCTACGAGCAGTACTTC.

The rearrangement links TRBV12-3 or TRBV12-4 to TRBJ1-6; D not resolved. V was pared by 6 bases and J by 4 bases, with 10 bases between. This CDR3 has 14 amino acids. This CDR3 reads CASSVTEYNSPLHF. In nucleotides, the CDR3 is TGTGCCAGCAGCGTGACTGAGTATAATTCACCCCTCCACTTT.

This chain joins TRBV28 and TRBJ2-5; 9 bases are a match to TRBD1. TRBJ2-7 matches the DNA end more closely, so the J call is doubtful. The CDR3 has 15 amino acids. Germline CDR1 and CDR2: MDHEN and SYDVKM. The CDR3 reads CASSFLGQGKDEQYF. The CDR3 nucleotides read TGTGCCAGCAGTTTCTTGGGACAGGGTAAGGACGAGCAGTACTTC.

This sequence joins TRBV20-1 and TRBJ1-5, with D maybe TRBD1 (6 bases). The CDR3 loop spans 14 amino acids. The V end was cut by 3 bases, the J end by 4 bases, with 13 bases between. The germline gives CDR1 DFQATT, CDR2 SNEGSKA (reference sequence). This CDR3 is CSARGRGANQPQHF. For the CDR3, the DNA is TGCAGTGCTAGGGGGCGGGGGGCAAATCAGCCCCAGCATTTT.

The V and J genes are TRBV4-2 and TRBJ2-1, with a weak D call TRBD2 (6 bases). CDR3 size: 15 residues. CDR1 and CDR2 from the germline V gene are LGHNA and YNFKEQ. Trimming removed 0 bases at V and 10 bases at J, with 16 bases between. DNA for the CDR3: TGTGCCAGCAGCCAAGAGGAGGGCCGTGGTGGCGAGCAGTTCTTC. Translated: CASSQEEGRGGEQFF.

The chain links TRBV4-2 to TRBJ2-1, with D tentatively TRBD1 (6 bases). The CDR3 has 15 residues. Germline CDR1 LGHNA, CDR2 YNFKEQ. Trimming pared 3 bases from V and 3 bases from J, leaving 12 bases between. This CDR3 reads CASSQLPGDYNEQFF. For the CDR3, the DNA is TGTGCCAGCAGCCAGTTGCCAGGGGACTACAATGAGCAGTTCTTC.

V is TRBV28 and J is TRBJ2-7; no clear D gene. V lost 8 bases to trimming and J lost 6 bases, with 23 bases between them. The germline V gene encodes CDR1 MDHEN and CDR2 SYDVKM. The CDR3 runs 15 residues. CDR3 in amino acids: CASRLRSLPESEQYF. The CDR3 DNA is TGTGCCAGCCGTCTCCGGTCACTGCCGGAATCCGAGCAGTACTTC.